This T cell receptor beta chain was profiled in a study of blood T cell repertoires in COVID-19. As for the study in general: The United States, Italy and Spain provided the acute and convalescent COVID-19 samples. T cells, B-cell-depleted T cells, or PBMCs provided the cDNA or gDNA that served as material.

In the original workflow: Amplification of reference gene primers provided the estimated nucleated cell counts. TCRdb's copy holds only in-frame clones and misses some; the assay was immunoSEQ multiplex PCR. V, J and clone size are taken as reported in that table, and D and trimming were inferred from the DNA itself. The sample has approximately 80,000 clones, about 87% seen once; the top ten hold about 5.1%. Sequenced input: peripheral blood. This receptor was identified in a man aged 40-49 years with acute or convalescent COVID-19.

The CDR3 reads CASSERRATNEKLFF. The CDR3 nucleotides are TGCGCCAGCAGCGAGAGGAGAGCAACTAATGAAAAACTGTTTTTT. The chain recombines TRBV5-1 with TRBJ1-4; D is undetermined. The CDR3 has 15 residues. Trimming stripped 4 bases from V and 0 bases from J, with 10 bases between. Germline CDR1 and CDR2: SGHRS and YFSETQ.